These 13 T cell receptor beta chains originate from one sample sequenced in a study of shared clonotypes between healthy human individuals. Profiled with immunoSEQ multiplex PCR; TCRdb holds only in-frame clones, not every one. Here the sample spans 900,000 to 1,200,000 clones, around three quarters being singletons. The sequenced material came from memory CD4+ T cells from PBMCs. Subset here: CD45RA-negative fraction. The receptor source for this set is a man between 18 and 29 years old in good health. Some clones in this sample may be carry-over from other donors' samples.

The rearrangement links TRBV7-2 to TRBJ1-1, with D maybe TRBD1 (6 bases). V dropped 5 bases and J dropped 3 bases, with 10 bases sitting between them. Germline CDR1 and CDR2: SGHTA and FQGNSA. This CDR3 spans 13 amino acids. CDR3 coding DNA: TGTGCCAGCAGCCCGGGACAAGACACTGAAGCTTTCTTT. Translating gives CASSPGQDTEAFF.

The V gene is TRBV5-1, the J gene TRBJ1-1; no clear D gene. The CDR3 sequence is 14 residues long. From germline, CDR1 is SGHRS and CDR2 YFSETQ. Trimming stripped 3 bases from V and 5 bases from J, with 14 bases between. In DNA form, the CDR3 reads TGCGCCAGCAGCTGGACCCTGGGGAGGACTGAAGCTTTCTTT. Its translation: CASSWTLGRTEAFF.

This chain uses TRBV5-6 with TRBJ2-1, with TRBD2 matching over 8 bases. Per the germline V gene, CDR1 is SGHDT and CDR2 is YYEEEE. V shed 5 bases, J shed 3 bases, and the junction held 10 bases outside the gene matches. The CDR3 runs to 16 residues. The CDR3 DNA is TGTGCCAGCAGTCCCGTTGAGGCGGGAGGCTACAATGAGCAGTTCTTC. Translation: CASSPVEAGGYNEQFF. The whole variable domain, filled in from reference TRBV5-6 and TRBJ2-1, reads DAGVTQSPTHLIKTRGQQVTLRCSPKSGHDTVSWYQQALGQGPQFIFQYYEEEERQRGNFPDRFSGHQFPNYSSELNVNALLLGDSALYLCASSPVEAGGYNEQFFGPGTRLTVL.

This clone was observed a few times. The CDR3 DNA reads TGTGCCAGCAGTCCATTACGGGGGACTTACTCTGGGGCCAACGTCCTGACTTTC. It encodes CASSPLRGTYSGANVLTF. This chain joins TRBV28 and TRBJ2-6; D may be TRBD2 (6 bases). Germline CDR1 reads MDHEN; CDR2 reads SYDVKM. This CDR3 spans 18 amino acids. The V end was cut by 5 bases, the J end by 0 bases, with 17 bases between.

A few counts support this clone. The chain carries TRBV9 and TRBJ2-3, with a weak D call TRBD2 (6 bases). Germline V gives CDR1 SGDLS, CDR2 YYNGEE. V was trimmed by 3 bases and J by 4 bases, leaving 15 bases between them. The CDR3 length is 15 residues. CDR3 amino acids: CASSATTWGADTQYF. The CDR3 nucleotides are TGTGCCAGCAGCGCCACCACGTGGGGGGCAGATACGCAGTATTTT.

The V call is TRBV19, the J call TRBJ1-4; no clear D. V lost 5 bases, J lost 10 bases, and 17 bases lay in between. Germline CDR1 LNHDA, CDR2 SQIVND (reference sequence). The CDR3 length is 14 residues. CDR3 region: CASSGSGAAGKLFF. The CDR3, as DNA: TGTGCCAGTAGTGGGAGCGGAGCCGCTGGAAAACTGTTTTTT.

As regards this clone: A far larger clone differs by one base, so this is likely a read error. Other DNA sequences in this specimen translate into the identical CDR3. The chain links TRBV30 to TRBJ2-3; 7 bases are shared with TRBD1. The length of the CDR3 is 17 residues. Trimming removed 2 bases from V and 1 base from J; junction bases left unmatched: 12. Germline CDR1 and CDR2: GTSNPN and SVGIG (reference sequence). The CDR3 DNA reads as TGTGCCTGGAGTCTATTCCGGACAGGTACCCGCACAGATACGCAGTATTTT. Its protein product is CAWSLFRTGTRTDTQYF.

The chain carries TRBV28 and TRBJ1-2; D remains ambiguous. This CDR3 contains 12 residues. V lost 8 bases and J lost 4, with 11 bases in between. Germline CDR1 is MDHEN and CDR2 is SYDVKM. The CDR3 sequence: CASEEYGYGYTF. CDR3 coding DNA: TGTGCCAGCGAGGAGTACGGCTATGGCTACACCTTC.

In its sample, this clone was seen a few times. This sequence joins TRBV15 and TRBJ2-7, with 9 bases that match TRBD1. Germline V gene data show CDR1 as LNHNV and CDR2 as YYDKDF (reference sequence). The V segment lost 3 bases and the J segment 2 bases; nucleotides outside the gene matches: 2. This CDR3 spans 14 amino acids. CDR3 protein: CATSSGTGTYEQYF. The CDR3 bases are TGTGCCACCAGCAGCGGGACAGGGACCTACGAGCAGTACTTC.

This chain joins TRBV14 and TRBJ1-1, with 8 bases aligning to TRBD1. This CDR3 has 13 residues. The V and J ends lost 1 base and 10 bases, in that order; junction bases with no gene match: 5. In germline, CDR1 is SGHDN, CDR2 FVKESK. Here the CDR3 DNA reads TGTGCCAGCAGCCAAGTCAGGGGGCGAGGAGCTTTCTTT. Translated, it gives CASSQVRGRGAFF.

J is TRBJ2-5 and V is TRBV15, with 11 bases identical to TRBD2. The V and J ends lost 4 bases and 4 bases, in that order; junction bases with no gene match: 8. This CDR3 region has 16 residues. From germline, CDR1 is LNHNV and CDR2 YYDKDF (reference sequence). The CDR3 protein is CATSNLAGTSGETQYF. As DNA, the CDR3 is TGTGCCACCAGCAACTTAGCCGGGACTAGCGGAGAGACCCAGTACTTC.

This clone was seen only once. The CDR3 coding sequence is TGTGCCAGCAGCTTAGGGGGGGCGTACAGGGAGCAGTACTTC. Translation: CASSLGGAYREQYF. The genes are TRBV7-9 and TRBJ2-7; tentatively, D is TRBD1 or TRBD2 (6 bases each). Per germline, CDR1 SEHNR and CDR2 FQNEAQ (reference sequence). The CDR3 sequence is 14 residues long. V lost 1 base and J lost 7, with 14 bases in between.

The chain uses TRBV7-2 and TRBJ2-5, with D uncertain. Between the trimmed V and J ends, which lost 1 base and 0 bases, there was a span of 9 bases. CDR3 size: 15 residues. Per the germline V gene, CDR1 is SGHTA and CDR2 is FQGNSA. In DNA, the CDR3 is TGTGCCAGCAGCTTAGGGTTTGGGTACCAAGAGACCCAGTACTTC. Its protein is CASSLGFGYQETQYF.